This T cell receptor beta chain was sequenced for a study of blood T cell repertoires in COVID-19. Profiled with immunoSEQ multiplex PCR; TCRdb holds only in-frame clones, not every one. The sample has about 110,000 clones, around 86% seen once. The J segment lost 6 bases and the V segment lost 8 bases, leaving 11 bases of the junction unmatched. This CDR3 region has 14 residues. Germline loops: CDR1 MNHEY, CDR2 SVGAGI. The sample consisted of peripheral blood. The gene calls are TRBV6-5 and TRBJ2-7, with 9 bases matching TRBD2. The receptor's source is a woman aged 70 to 79 with acute or convalescent COVID-19. CDR3 bases: TGTGCCAGCCGAACCTCCGGGACTAGCAGCGAGCAGTACTTC. Residues: CASRTSGTSSEQYF.